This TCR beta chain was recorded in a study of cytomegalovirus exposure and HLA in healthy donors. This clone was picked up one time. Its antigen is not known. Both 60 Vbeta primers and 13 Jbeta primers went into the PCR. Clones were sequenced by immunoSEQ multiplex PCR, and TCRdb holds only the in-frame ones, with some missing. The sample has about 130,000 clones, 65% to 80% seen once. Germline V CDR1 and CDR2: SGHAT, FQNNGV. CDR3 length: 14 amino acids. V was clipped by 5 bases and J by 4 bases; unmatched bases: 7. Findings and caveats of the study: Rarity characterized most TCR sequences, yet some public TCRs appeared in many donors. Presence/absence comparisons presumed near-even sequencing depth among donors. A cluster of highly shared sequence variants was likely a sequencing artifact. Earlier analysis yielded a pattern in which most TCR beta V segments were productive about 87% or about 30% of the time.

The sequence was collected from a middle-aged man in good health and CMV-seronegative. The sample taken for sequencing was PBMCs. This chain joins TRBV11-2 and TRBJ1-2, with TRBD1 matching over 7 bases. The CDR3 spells CASSPRQGSYGYTF. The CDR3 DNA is TGTGCCAGCAGCCCTAGACAGGGAAGCTATGGCTACACCTTC. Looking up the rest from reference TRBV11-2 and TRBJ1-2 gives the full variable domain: EAGVAQSPRYKIIEKRQSVAFWCNPISGHATLYWYQQILGQGPKLLIQFQNNGVVDDSQLPKDRFSAERLKGVDSTLKIQPAKLEDSAVYLCASSPRQGSYGYTFGSGTRLTVV.